This T cell receptor (beta chain) was identified during a study of shared clonotypes between healthy human individuals. Study observations and caveats: Rarefaction curves obtained for sorted subsets showed sequencing incomplete despite large depth. Sampling included only blood; tissue repertoires likely differ. Estimated richness was generally greater in naive than memory subsets.

This clone was counted only a few times. Antigen unknown. Germline lookup yields CDR1 LNHDA and CDR2 SQIVND (reference sequence). The CDR3 is made up of 14 amino acids. Trimming pared 3 bases from V and 8 bases from J, leaving 14 bases between. Original analysis: Filtering differed because ImmunoSEQ produced junction-only sequences that carried no quality scores. Libraries were prepared by immunoSEQ multiplex PCR; TCRdb keeps only in-frame clonotypes and omits some of them. The DNA gave D and trimming, while V, J and clone size come from that table. The sample has approximately 2,000,000 clones; around 95% are singletons. CD8 cells classed as naive were CD45RO-negative and positively selected for CCR7, excluding terminally differentiated effector memory CD45RA+ cells.

Sample: naive CD8+ T cells from PBMCs. The source of this sequence is a man between 18 and 35 years old in good health. Some clones in this sample may be carry-over from other donors' samples. The chain joins TRBV19 to TRBJ2-1; TRBD1 might be the D (5 bases). The DNA for the CDR3 is TGTGCCAGTAGTATGGTAGGAGTGGGGCATGAGCAGTTCTTC. This sequence encodes CASSMVGVGHEQFF. Based on the CDR3 plus reference TRBV19 and TRBJ2-1, the full variable domain is DGGITQSPKYLFRKEGQNVTLSCEQNLNHDAMYWYRQDPGQGLRLIYYSQIVNDFQKGDIAEGYSVSREKKESFPLTVTSAQKNPTAFYLCASSMVGVGHEQFFGPGTRLTVL.